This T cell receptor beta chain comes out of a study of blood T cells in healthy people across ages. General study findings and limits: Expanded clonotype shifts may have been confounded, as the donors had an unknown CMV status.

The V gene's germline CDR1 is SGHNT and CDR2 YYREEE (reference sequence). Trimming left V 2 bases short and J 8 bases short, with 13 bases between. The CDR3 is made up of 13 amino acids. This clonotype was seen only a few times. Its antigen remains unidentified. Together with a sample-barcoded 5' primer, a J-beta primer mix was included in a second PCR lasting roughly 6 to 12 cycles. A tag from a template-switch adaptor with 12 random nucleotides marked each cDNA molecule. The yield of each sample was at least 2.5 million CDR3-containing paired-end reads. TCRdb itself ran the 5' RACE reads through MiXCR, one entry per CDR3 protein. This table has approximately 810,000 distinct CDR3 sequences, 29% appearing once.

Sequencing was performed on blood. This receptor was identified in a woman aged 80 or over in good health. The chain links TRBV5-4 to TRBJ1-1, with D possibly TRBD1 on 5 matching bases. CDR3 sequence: CASSFGSRVEAFF. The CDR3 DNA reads TGTGCCAGCAGCTTCGGTAGCAGGGTGGAAGCTTTCTTT.